Reported below is one TCR beta chain. Germline CDR1 is SGDLS and CDR2 is YYNGEE. Trimming removed 4 bases from V and 6 bases from J; junction bases left unmatched: 9. The CDR3 contains 16 residues. A history of autoimmune disease or systemic immunosuppression excluded patients. This entry comes from a study of OX40 agonist ivuxolimab in advanced cancers. Looking at the study overall: Given to patients was ivuxolimab, an agonistic anti-OX40 (CD134) antibody. Patients received intravenous ivuxolimab every 2 weeks at 0.01 to 10 mg/kg. Partial responses were achieved by three patients, one with hepatocellular carcinoma and two with cutaneous melanoma.

Some clones are missing from TCRdb's copy, which holds only in-frame ones; the method was immunoSEQ multiplex PCR. Of roughly 73,000 clones in the sample, 88% are singletons; the top ten hold approximately 2.3%. The sequence was collected from an adult with an advanced solid tumor such as melanoma, head and neck, liver or kidney cancer. This sample comprised CD4+ or CD8+ T cells sorted from blood, obtained in a trial of the OX40 agonist ivuxolimab. The chain employs TRBV9 and TRBJ2-1, with 11 bases aligning to TRBD2. CDR3 nucleotides: TGTGCCAGCAGCTCTCCGGGACTAGCGGTTACCAATGAGCAGTTCTTC. Translating it yields CASSSPGLAVTNEQFF.